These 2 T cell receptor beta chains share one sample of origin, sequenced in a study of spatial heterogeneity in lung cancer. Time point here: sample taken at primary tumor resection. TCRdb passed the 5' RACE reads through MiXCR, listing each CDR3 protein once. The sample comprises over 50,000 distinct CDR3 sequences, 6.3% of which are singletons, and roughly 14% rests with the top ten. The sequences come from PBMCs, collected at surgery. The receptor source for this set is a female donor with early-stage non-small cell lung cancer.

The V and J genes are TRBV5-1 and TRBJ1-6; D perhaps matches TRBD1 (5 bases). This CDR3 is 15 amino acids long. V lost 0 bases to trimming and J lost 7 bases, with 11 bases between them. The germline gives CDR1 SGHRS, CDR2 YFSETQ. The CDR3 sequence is CASSLDQGGNSPLHF. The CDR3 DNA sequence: TGCGCCAGCAGCTTGGATCAGGGTGGAAATTCACCCCTCCACTTT.

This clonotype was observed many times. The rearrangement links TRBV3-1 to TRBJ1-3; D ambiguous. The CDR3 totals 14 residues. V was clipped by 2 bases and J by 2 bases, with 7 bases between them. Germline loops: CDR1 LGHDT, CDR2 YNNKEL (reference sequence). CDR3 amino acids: CASSQRNTGNTIYF. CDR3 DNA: TGTGCCAGCAGCCAAAGGAACACTGGAAACACCATATATTTT.